The source of this T cell receptor (beta chain) is a study of shared clonotypes between healthy human individuals (dated by TCRdb to 2020 to 2022). A note on the overall study: A few men and a couple of women, aged 18 to 49 years, made up the cohort. To increase sequencing depth and limit assay-specific biases, TCR repertoire library preparation and sequencing were carried out by different laboratories using diverse techniques. For each donor, CD4 naive and CD4 memory were each given three plates, CD8 naive was given two plates, and CD8 memory was given one plate. The study deeply sequenced blood TCR repertoires of several healthy adults to estimate repertoire size and the extent of clonotype sharing between individuals. Each donor's leukapheresis produced roughly between about 0.8 and 10 billion PBMCs. Broad study findings and their caveats: Even with the large sequencing depth, rarefaction of the sorted-subset datasets indicated that sequencing was incomplete. Compared with non-shared clonotypes, clonotypes shared by all four sorted-subset donors had higher generation probabilities. The small number of donors limited the genetic and exposure-history diversity represented. Sampling was limited to blood, and TCR repertoires in tissue likely differ from TCR repertoires in blood. Naive subsets generally had larger estimated clonotype richness than memory subsets. Roughly 5% of naive CD4, roughly 3.5% of naive CD8, about 2.1% of memory CD4, and more than 0.35% of memory CD8 clonotypes were shared across a handful of donors. Pairwise subsampling indicated that sequencing depth was expected to affect the degree of clonotype sharing among donors.

The donors were healthy, HIV-negative adults with no recently reported acute infections or vaccinations. Only Caucasian adults living in Nashville, Tennessee, USA were represented among the donors. CD4+ T cells were enriched by magnetic negative selection; naive cells were then positively selected on CD45RA, and the negative fraction formed the memory subset. Blood was obtained by leukapheresis, after which PBMCs were separated by Ficoll-Histopaque density gradient centrifugation and cryopreserved in liquid nitrogen vapor phase. Analytical flow cytometry was used to check the purity and quantity of every magnetically sorted T cell population. Genomic DNA was isolated from each sorted fraction and quantified by UV absorbance on a Nanodrop 2000c. Using the deep immunoSEQ assay, TCR CDR3 regions were amplified from genomic DNA by multiplex PCR. Genomic DNA extracted from each cell subset was distributed evenly over all wells of several immunoSEQ 96-well plates, and each plate served as one replicate. For sorted subsets, around 0.2 ug genomic DNA, equal to about 30,000 T cell genomes, was loaded into each replicate PCR. Purified libraries were quantified with a Qubit 3.0 fluorometer, sized on a Bioanalyzer 2100, and re-quantified with the KAPA Library Quantification kit. Every immunoSEQ 96-well plate was sequenced on a dedicated single-read 150-cycle Illumina NextSeq 550 flow cell. Processing in the source paper ran as follows. Because only junctional sequences without quality scores were contained in the immunoSEQ output, filtering matching that applied to full-length reads could not be performed. Sequences were annotated with PyIR, a Python wrapper for IgBLAST v1.9, and V/J genes and CDR3 were assigned using IMGT germline references. Reads were filtered out if the reads had weak V/J assignments (E-value above 1e-6), no CDR3, stop codons, out-of-frame junctions, or ambiguous translated residues. V3J clonotypes were defined by identical inferred V gene, J gene, and CDR3 amino acid sequence. Percentage overlap between repertoires was computed as shared unique clonotypes divided by the size of the smaller repertoire. Three approaches were used to assess repertoire richness: RTK rarefaction, the Chao1 estimator, and Recon v2.1 estimates of unobserved clonotypes. Generation probabilities were computed with OLGA for all TCRbeta clonotypes obtained by the gDNA method from several donors. TCRdb holds this immuneACCESS table with in-frame rearrangements only. Some clones are missing; in checked studies, unresolved V genes explain under half, and the rest has no known cause. From that table come the V and J calls and clone size; the DNA was used to work out D and trimming. This sample has more than 2,000,000 clones in its table, and approximately 92% of those were observed once. The leading ten clones occupy 0.13% to 0.15% of the sample.

For this clone: Its cognate antigen has yet to be identified. No per-base quality is available; no much larger clone lies one base away.

V loses 1 base, J loses 7 bases, and the germline ends lie 19 bases apart. Looking up the germline V gene (reference sequence) yields CDR1 LNHDA and CDR2 SQIVND. The CDR3 measures 17 amino acids from cysteine to phenylalanine. Of all the DNA, just the CDR3 is kept, 51 bases in frame from base 1. This TCR derives from a man between 18 and 35 years old in good health. Recombination connected TRBV19 to TRBJ2-2; the D segment could be TRBD2, given 5 matching bases. The sequencing sample was made of naive CD4+ T cells sorted from blood. This specimen's cell subset or site label, interpreted: CD45RA+ positively selected. The DNA sequence is given as TGTGCCAGTAGTATAGGTCGGACTTATGACGGGATCGGGGAGCTGTTTTTT. Its translation reads: CASSIGRTYDGIGELFF. Where the CDR3 stops, the reference TRBV19 and TRBJ2-2 genes take over; the full variable domain is DGGITQSPKYLFRKEGQNVTLSCEQNLNHDAMYWYRQDPGQGLRLIYYSQIVNDFQKGDIAEGYSVSREKKESFPLTVTSAQKNPTAFYLCASSIGRTYDGIGELFFGEGSRLTVL.